These 12 T cell receptor beta chains share one sample of origin, sequenced in a study of regulatory T cells in long-lasting Graves disease. Time point meaning: persistent/refractory GD, antithyroid drugs over 5 years with positive TRAb. From RNA extracted from PBMCs, the TCR library was made. Building of the TCR beta libraries involved iRepertoire HTBI primers and Arm-PCR of CDR3 regions. TCRdb re-analysed the multiplex PCR reads in MiXCR, keeping a single row per CDR3 protein. The sample consists of 650,000 to 850,000 distinct CDR3 sequences, about 30% of them appearing once. This sample comprised peripheral blood mononuclear cells (PBMCs), obtained when the disease was refractory, from a patient treated with antithyroid drugs. Receptor source: a female donor with Graves disease.

This rearrangement joins TRBV15 to TRBJ2-4; 9 nucleotides align to TRBD1. This CDR3 is 17 amino acids long. Trimming at V came to 2 bases and at J to 5 bases, leaving 10 bases not matched to a gene. Per the germline V gene, CDR1 is LNHNV and CDR2 is YYDKDF (reference sequence). CDR3 loop: CATSRPLSRDRENIQYF. CDR3 nucleotide sequence: TGTGCCACCAGCAGACCGCTCTCCCGGGACAGGGAAAACATTCAGTACTTC.

This clonotype was detected a few times. J is TRBJ1-1 and V is TRBV19; TRBD1 aligns across 8 bases. Germline trimming cut 3 bases from V and 0 bases from J; bases unmatched to any gene: 3. The CDR3 is 15 residues long. Germline V gene lookup returns CDR1 LNHDA and CDR2 SQIVND (reference sequence). The CDR3: CASSIGDRMNTEAFF. Written as DNA, the CDR3 is TGTGCCAGTAGTATCGGGGACAGGATGAACACTGAAGCTTTCTTT.

The J gene is TRBJ1-1, the V gene TRBV28; 8 positions match TRBD1. The CDR3 spans 15 residues. CDR1 and CDR2 from the germline V gene are MDHEN and SYDVKM. V gave up 5 bases and J gave up 1 base; unmatched junction bases: 6. The CDR3 loop is CASSPSGGPNTEAFF. The CDR3 DNA reads as TGTGCCAGCAGTCCGTCAGGGGGCCCGAACACTGAAGCTTTCTTT.

This chain uses TRBV28 with TRBJ2-2, with D possibly being TRBD1 or TRBD2 (5 bases each). V shed 4 bases and J shed 7 bases, with 13 bases lying between them. This CDR3 region has 14 residues. Germline values: CDR1 MDHEN, CDR2 SYDVKM. CDR3 loop: CASSSRVGHGELFF. The DNA for the CDR3 is TGTGCCAGCAGTTCGAGGGTAGGACACGGGGAGCTGTTTTTT.

At least ten counts were recorded for this clonotype. This chain links TRBV5-6 with TRBJ1-5; D is unclear. Trimming left V 0 bases short and J 2 bases short, with 6 bases between. CDR1 is SGHDT, CDR2 YYEEEE, per germline. This CDR3 spans 14 amino acids. The CDR3 region is CASSLGRGNQPQHF. CDR3 nucleotide sequence: TGTGCCAGCAGCTTGGGACGCGGCAATCAGCCCCAGCATTTT. Full variable domain (outside the CDR3, taken from reference TRBV5-6 and TRBJ1-5): DAGVTQSPTHLIKTRGQQVTLRCSPKSGHDTVSWYQQALGQGPQFIFQYYEEEERQRGNFPDRFSGHQFPNYSSELNVNALLLGDSALYLCASSLGRGNQPQHFGDGTRLSIL.

The rearrangement uses TRBV18 and TRBJ1-3; no reliable D call. V dropped 3 bases and J dropped 1 base, with 16 bases sitting between them. The CDR3 runs to 17 residues. Germline-derived CDR1 and CDR2 are KGHSH and LQKENI. The CDR3 sequence: CASSPIAAKGSGNTIYF. The CDR3 bases are TGTGCCAGCTCACCTATAGCCGCAAAGGGATCTGGAAACACCATATATTTT. Drawing the rest from reference TRBV18 and TRBJ1-3, the complete variable domain is NAGVMQNPRHLVRRRGQEARLRCSPMKGHSHVYWYRQLPEEGLKFMVYLQKENIIDESGMPKERFSAEFPKEGPSILRIQQVVRGDSAAYFCASSPIAAKGSGNTIYFGEGSWLTVV.

The CDR3 here is CASSPGSGSDNEQFF. The CDR3 DNA reads as TGTGCCAGCAGCCCGGGTAGCGGGAGTGATAATGAGCAGTTCTTC. The genes are TRBV11-2 and TRBJ2-1; 9 positions match TRBD2. CDR1 and CDR2 (germline): SGHAT, FQNNGV. The J segment lost 7 bases and the V segment lost 5 bases, leaving 9 bases of the junction unmatched. The CDR3 runs to 15 residues.

The rearrangement uses TRBV30 and TRBJ1-5; the match to TRBD1 covers 7 bases. The CDR3 loop spans 17 amino acids. With V trimmed by 3 bases and J by 7 bases, 18 bases remained unmatched. Germline V CDR1 and CDR2: GTSNPN, SVGIG (reference sequence). The CDR3 sequence is CAWSSGGRRDREQPQHF. The CDR3 DNA is TGTGCCTGGAGCTCCGGTGGTAGACGAGACAGGGAACAGCCCCAGCATTTT. Together with reference TRBV30 and TRBJ1-5, the CDR3 gives the full variable domain: SQTIHQWPATLVQPVGSPLSLECTVEGTSNPNLYWYRQAAGRGLQLLFYSVGIGQISSEVPQNLSASRPQDRQFILSSKKLLLSDSGFYLCAWSSGGRRDREQPQHFGDGTRLSIL.

Ten or more counts support this clonotype. The chain links TRBV2 to TRBJ1-2, with 9 bases aligning to TRBD1. The CDR3 loop spans 18 amino acids. The junction had 16 bases not matched to a gene; V was cut back by 6 bases and J by 2 bases. From germline, CDR1 is SNHLY and CDR2 FYNNEI. The CDR3 coding sequence is TGTGCCAGCAGGCGGGGGACAGGGAAAAGGAATCCAAACTATGGCTACACCTTC. It yields the protein CASRRGTGKRNPNYGYTF.

The rearrangement joins TRBV5-6 to TRBJ1-1, with D possibly being TRBD1 (6 bases). CDR3 length: 14 amino acids. Germline CDR1 is SGHDT and CDR2 is YYEEEE. V lost 7 bases and J lost 3, with 16 bases in between. CDR3 DNA sequence: TGTGCCAGCTCCCGGGGGCGGAGGGACACTGAAGCTTTCTTT. This encodes CASSRGRRDTEAFF. The full variable domain, rest sourced from reference TRBV5-6 and TRBJ1-1, is DAGVTQSPTHLIKTRGQQVTLRCSPKSGHDTVSWYQQALGQGPQFIFQYYEEEERQRGNFPDRFSGHQFPNYSSELNVNALLLGDSALYLCASSRGRRDTEAFFGQGTRLTVV.

This clonotype showed up just a few times. V is TRBV19 and J is TRBJ1-1, with a weak D call TRBD1 (5 bases). The CDR3 loop spans 15 amino acids. Trimming removed 0 bases from V and 1 base from J, with 9 bases in between. Per the germline V gene, CDR1 is LNHDA and CDR2 is SQIVND (reference sequence). The CDR3 here is CASSIDRGANTEAFF. For the CDR3, the DNA is TGTGCCAGTAGTATAGACCGCGGGGCGAACACTGAAGCTTTCTTT.

As for this clonotype: The junction does not match germline at one end; this may be a read error. CDR3 nucleotide sequence: TGTGCCAGCAGTGACCTACCGAGACACGTCCAGATGCCCTCCTGCGAGCAGTACTTC. Its translation: CASSDLPRHVQMPSCEQYF. This rearrangement joins TRBV6-1 to TRBJ2-7; no clear D. This CDR3 has 19 residues. The germline gives CDR1 MNHNS, CDR2 SASEGT.